What follows are 30 T cell receptor beta chains derived from one specimen sequenced in a study of CD8 T cells in ankylosing spondylitis. TCRdb recomputed calls from the 5' RACE reads with MiXCR, one row per CDR3 protein. Here the sample spans 50,000 to 70,000 distinct CDR3 sequences, 6.2% being singletons. Material: synovial fluid, either unsorted or a sorted T cell fraction (not recorded which). Every receptor here comes from a male donor with ankylosing spondylitis.

This clonotype has only a few counts. The chain has TRBV19 and TRBJ2-7; 9 positions match TRBD2. Germline V gene data show CDR1 as LNHDA and CDR2 as SQIVND (reference sequence). The V and J ends lost 6 bases and 2 bases, in that order; junction bases with no gene match: 5. The CDR3 runs to 14 residues. The CDR3 DNA is TGTGCCAGTAGGGCTAGCGGGGCAGCCTACGAGCAGTACTTC. As protein: CASRASGAAYEQYF.

This clonotype showed up many times. The chain has TRBV7-9 and TRBJ2-7; 11 bases agree with TRBD2. Trimming took 5 bases from V and 2 from J; bases not matched to a gene: 5. The V gene's germline CDR1 is SEHNR and CDR2 FQNEAQ (reference sequence). The length of the CDR3 is 15 residues. CDR3: CASSIRLAGTYEQYF. In DNA, the CDR3 is TGTGCCAGCAGCATAAGACTAGCGGGAACCTACGAGCAGTACTTC.

This clonotype was found many times. The CDR3 is CASSATGDSNYGYTF. The CDR3 DNA sequence: TGCGCCAGCAGCGCAACAGGGGATAGTAACTATGGCTACACCTTC. The chain couples TRBV10-2 to TRBJ1-2, with 7 bases lining up with TRBD1. Germline CDR1 is WSHSY and CDR2 is SAAADI. V shed 6 bases and J 1 base; nucleotides not matched to a gene: 8. This CDR3 region has 15 residues.

At least ten counts were recorded for this clonotype. The genes are TRBV4-2 and TRBJ2-1; 8 bases fit TRBD2. Germline V gene sequence: CDR1 LGHNA, CDR2 YNFKEQ. The CDR3 runs 19 residues. J gave up 7 bases and V 0 bases, and 17 bases lay outside the gene matches. The CDR3 region has the DNA TGTGCCAGCAGCCAAGATGTTCGAAGCGGGAGCGGTTGGAGGAATGAGCAGTTCTTC. Protein product: CASSQDVRSGSGWRNEQFF.

This clonotype was seen at least ten times. The chain recombines TRBV7-6 with TRBJ2-2; TRBD2 aligns across 7 bases. CDR3 length: 16 amino acids. Germline V gives CDR1 SGHVS, CDR2 FNYEAQ. Unmatched junction bases numbered 7, after V lost 5 bases and J lost 1 base. The CDR3 DNA is TGTGCCAGCAGCCCGCGAGCGGGAAGGAACACCGGGGAGCTGTTTTTT. It encodes CASSPRAGRNTGELFF.

This clonotype was seen ten or more times. The V gene is TRBV29-1, the J gene TRBJ2-3; D might be TRBD1 (5 bases). CDR3 length: 12 amino acids. The germline V gene encodes CDR1 SQVTM and CDR2 ANQGSEA. Between the trimmed V and J ends, which lost 4 bases and 8 bases, there was a span of 13 bases. CDR3 residues: CSVGLQGSTQYF. As DNA, the CDR3 is TGCAGCGTTGGGCTTCAGGGCAGTACGCAGTATTTT.

This clonotype occurred many times. V is TRBV6-5 and J is TRBJ2-3; D uncertain. This CDR3 is 14 amino acids long. The germline V gene has CDR1 MNHEY and CDR2 SVGAGI. The ends were cut back, 0 bases at V and 0 bases at J, with 4 bases in the middle. The CDR3 region is CASSYSDSTDTQYF. CDR3 in DNA: TGTGCCAGCAGTTACTCGGACAGCACAGATACGCAGTATTTT.

This clonotype was counted at least ten times. The genes are TRBV2 and TRBJ2-1; D is perhaps TRBD2 (6 bases). The V end was cut by 10 bases, the J end by 7 bases, with 20 bases between. CDR3 size: 14 residues. CDR1 is SNHLY and CDR2 is FYNNEI in the germline V gene. CDR3 in DNA: TGTGCCACTTCGACTAGGCTCCCCCCAAATGAGCAGTTCTTC. As protein: CATSTRLPPNEQFF.

The chain links TRBV4-1 to TRBJ1-3; weak D call: TRBD1 (6 bases). CDR3 length equals 15 residues. The germline V gene encodes CDR1 MGHRA and CDR2 YSYEKL. The V end lost 4 bases, the J end lost 0 bases, and 10 bases lay between the germline ends. The CDR3 loop reads CASSLGQTSGNTIYF. The CDR3 DNA is TGCGCCAGCAGCCTCGGACAGACCTCTGGAAACACCATATATTTT.

V is TRBV9 and J is TRBJ2-1, with D hard to call. From germline, CDR1 is SGDLS and CDR2 YYNGEE. This CDR3 comprises 13 residues. Trimming removed 4 bases at V and 7 bases at J, with 12 bases between. The DNA of the CDR3 is TGTGCCAGCAGCCTGGTCCCCGGAAATGAGCAGTTCTTC. This translates into CASSLVPGNEQFF. The complete variable domain, with remaining parts taken from reference TRBV9 and TRBJ2-1, reads DSGVTQTPKHLITATGQRVTLRCSPRSGDLSVYWYQQSLDQGLQFLIQYYNGEERAKGNILERFSAQQFPDLHSELNLSSLELGDSALYFCASSLVPGNEQFFGPGTRLTVL.

This clonotype was detected ten times or more. The V and J genes are TRBV29-1 and TRBJ2-1; TRBD2 agrees at 7 bases. The ends lost 2 bases at V and 9 bases at J; junction bases unmatched: 10. Germline V gives CDR1 SQVTM, CDR2 ANQGSEA. The CDR3 has 14 residues. Here the CDR3 DNA reads TGCAGCGTTGAATTAGAAAACGGACTAGGTGAGCAGTTCTTC. Protein product: CSVELENGLGEQFF.

This clonotype was observed many times. The gene calls are TRBV7-2 and TRBJ2-3; D ambiguous. The CDR3 is made up of 11 amino acids. V was cut by 0 bases and J by 6 bases, with 1 base left in between. Germline CDR1 SGHTA, CDR2 FQGNSA. The CDR3 here is CASSLADTQYF. DNA of the CDR3: TGTGCCAGCAGCTTAGCGGATACGCAGTATTTT.

The chain joins TRBV5-1 to TRBJ2-1; either TRBD1 or TRBD2 may fit D (5 bases each). V was clipped by 4 bases and J by 5 bases, with 13 bases between them. From germline, CDR1 is SGHRS and CDR2 YFSETQ. This CDR3 has 14 residues. For the CDR3, the DNA is TGCGCCAGCAGCCGCCTAGCCAGGGACAATGAGCAGTTCTTC. Translating gives CASSRLARDNEQFF.

This clonotype was seen only a few times. This chain links TRBV13 with TRBJ2-1; D remains ambiguous. V dropped 2 bases and J dropped 5 bases, with 10 bases sitting between them. Per the germline V gene, CDR1 is PRHDT and CDR2 is FYEKMQ (reference sequence). This CDR3 spans 14 amino acids. The CDR3 protein is CASSLRHRDNEQFF. CDR3 DNA sequence: TGTGCCAGCAGCTTACGACACCGGGACAATGAGCAGTTCTTC.

Ten or more counts support this clonotype. V and J are TRBV20-1 and TRBJ2-1; D is tentatively TRBD1 or TRBD2 (6 bases each). V was clipped by 3 bases and J by 1 base, with 19 bases between them. This CDR3 region has 17 residues. CDR1 is DFQATT and CDR2 is SNEGSKA in the germline V gene (reference sequence). CDR3 DNA sequence: TGCAGTGCTAGGGGGGCCGGAGCGGGCCCATCCTACAATGAGCAGTTCTTC. Its protein is CSARGAGAGPSYNEQFF.

This clonotype was recorded many times. The chain employs TRBV5-6 and TRBJ2-5, with a possible D match to TRBD2 (6 bases). This CDR3 contains 14 residues. V shed 2 bases and J shed 5 bases, with 13 bases lying between them. Germline V gene data show CDR1 as SGHDT and CDR2 as YYEEEE. Here the CDR3 reads CASSFTGLLETQYF. CDR3 coding DNA: TGTGCCAGCAGCTTCACGGGACTTTTGGAGACCCAGTACTTC.

The chain has TRBV5-1 and TRBJ2-2; either TRBD1 or TRBD2 may supply D (5 bases each). Trimming took 5 bases from V and 0 from J, leaving 14 bases between them. The length of the CDR3 is 16 residues. Germline V gene lookup returns CDR1 SGHRS and CDR2 YFSETQ. In nucleotides, the CDR3 is TGCGCCAGCAGTTTCTCAGGGACGGCGAACACCGGGGAGCTGTTTTTT. Encoded protein: CASSFSGTANTGELFF.

This clonotype was seen repeatedly, ten times or more. The CDR3 loop reads CASSQGLAALDTQYF. CDR3 nucleotides: TGTGCCAGCAGCCAGGGACTAGCGGCCCTTGATACGCAGTATTTT. The gene calls are TRBV4-2 and TRBJ2-3; TRBD2 matches at 11 bases. The CDR3 runs to 15 residues. J lost 6 bases, V lost 3 bases, and 5 bases had no gene match. In germline, CDR1 is LGHNA, CDR2 YNFKEQ.

J is TRBJ1-2 and V is TRBV18; TRBD1 aligns across 8 bases. Germline-derived CDR1 and CDR2 are KGHSH and LQKENI. The CDR3 contains 15 residues. The V and J ends lost 5 bases and 3 bases, in that order; junction bases with no gene match: 8. CDR3 bases: TGTGCCAGCTCAACACGGACAGGGATGGACTATGGCTACACCTTC. Translated, it gives CASSTRTGMDYGYTF.

This clonotype appeared many times. The gene calls are TRBV20-1 and TRBJ1-3; D possibly corresponds to TRBD1 (6 bases). Germline CDR1 and CDR2: DFQATT and SNEGSKA (reference sequence). This CDR3 contains 16 residues. V dropped 0 bases and J dropped 4 bases, with 16 bases sitting between them. This CDR3 reads CSARDWSTGKGNTIYF. CDR3 in DNA: TGCAGTGCTAGAGATTGGTCAACAGGGAAAGGAAACACCATATATTTT.

This clonotype occurred many times. The rearrangement joins TRBV5-5 to TRBJ1-2; D is uncertain. CDR1 and CDR2 from the germline V gene are SGHKS and YYEKEE (reference sequence). V was clipped by 6 bases and J by 8 bases, with 14 bases between them. CDR3 length: 12 residues. The CDR3 DNA sequence: TGTGCCAGCACCGTCGAGAACCGGGGCTACACCTTC. It specifies CASTVENRGYTF. Based on the CDR3 plus reference TRBV5-5 and TRBJ1-2, the full variable domain is DAGVTQSPTHLIKTRGQQVTLRCSPISGHKSVSWYQQVLGQGPQFIFQYYEKEERGRGNFPDRFSARQFPNYSSELNVNALLLGDSALYLCASTVENRGYTFGSGTRLTVV.

There are many counts of this clonotype. The chain couples TRBV12-3 or TRBV12-4 to TRBJ2-1; D is undetermined. V was clipped by 2 bases and J by 6 bases, with 8 bases between them. This CDR3 contains 13 residues. CDR3 nucleotide sequence: TGTGCCAGCAGTTTAATCCCGGTCAATGAGCAGTTCTTC. Amino acid sequence: CASSLIPVNEQFF.

This clonotype was recorded a few times. This rearrangement joins TRBV5-5 to TRBJ2-1, with D possibly matching TRBD2 (6 bases). From germline, CDR1 is SGHKS and CDR2 YYEKEE (reference sequence). This CDR3 region has 15 residues. Trimming pared 3 bases from V and 0 bases from J, leaving 10 bases between. The CDR3 here is CASSSAGNSYNEQFF. DNA for the CDR3: TGTGCCAGCAGCTCCGCGGGAAACTCCTACAATGAGCAGTTCTTC.

The genes are TRBV5-1 and TRBJ2-7; 14 nucleotides line up with TRBD2. Per germline, CDR1 SGHRS and CDR2 YFSETQ. The CDR3 length is 16 residues. The V and J ends lost 0 bases and 7 bases, in that order; junction bases with no gene match: 6. The CDR3 region is CASSLGGTSGRDEQYF. The CDR3 DNA sequence: TGCGCCAGCAGCTTGGGCGGGACTAGCGGGAGAGATGAGCAGTACTTC.

This clonotype was found many times. The V and J genes are TRBV15 and TRBJ2-2; D is perhaps TRBD2 (5 bases). This CDR3 is built from 14 residues. Germline CDR1 LNHNV, CDR2 YYDKDF (reference sequence). Trimming removed 0 bases at V and 7 bases at J, with 9 bases between. The DNA of the CDR3 is TGTGCCACCAGCAGAGACGAGGGTATCGGGGAGCTGTTTTTT. As protein: CATSRDEGIGELFF.

This clonotype was seen a handful of times. This chain connects TRBV28 to TRBJ2-1, with TRBD1 matching over 10 bases. This CDR3 comprises 15 residues. CDR1 and CDR2 from the germline V gene are MDHEN and SYDVKM. With V trimmed by 10 bases and J by 4 bases, 10 bases remained unmatched. CDR3 sequence reads: CATVDRGGYYNEQFF. DNA of the CDR3: TGTGCCACCGTGGACAGGGGGGGTTATTACAATGAGCAGTTCTTC.

This clonotype has just a few counts. V usage is TRBV7-2 and J usage is TRBJ2-7; 13 nucleotides line up with TRBD2. CDR3 size: 14 residues. V was pared by 4 bases and J by 5 bases, with 2 bases of the junction left unmatched. Germline loops: CDR1 SGHTA, CDR2 FQGNSA. The CDR3 DNA follows: TGTGCCAGCAGCTCCGGACTAGCGGGAGACGAGCAGTACTTC. Translation gives CASSSGLAGDEQYF.

The sample holds a few counts of this clonotype. The junction does not match germline at one end; this may be a read error. The CDR3 bases are TGTGCCAGCAGCCTATCCGACCTTAGCGGGAGGGCCTTGTTC. This codes for CASSLSDLSGRALF. The chain uses TRBV7-8 and TRBJ2-7; 11 bases are shared with TRBD2. There are 14 residues in the CDR3. Germline V lookup: CDR1 SGHVS, CDR2 FQNEAQ.

This clonotype was seen ten or more times. CDR3 sequence: CASSLGGDSYNEQFF. CDR3 in DNA: TGTGCCAGCAGCTTAGGGGGGGACTCCTACAATGAGCAGTTCTTC. This chain links TRBV7-2 with TRBJ2-1; the D gene is possibly TRBD2 (6 bases). The V end lost 1 base, the J end lost 0 bases, and 7 bases lay between the germline ends. This CDR3 comprises 15 residues. Germline V gives CDR1 SGHTA, CDR2 FQGNSA.

This clonotype showed up many times. The chain uses TRBV28 and TRBJ1-5; 7 positions agree with TRBD1. The V gene's germline CDR1 is MDHEN and CDR2 SYDVKM. V lost 5 bases to trimming and J lost 0 bases; unmatched junction nucleotides: 7. This CDR3 comprises 16 residues. The CDR3 protein is CASSIPYRGSNQPQHF. CDR3 sequence (DNA): TGTGCCAGCAGTATCCCATACAGGGGTAGCAATCAGCCCCAGCATTTT.